This passage covers 5 T cell receptor beta chains from one sample sequenced in a study of shared clonotypes between healthy human individuals. Sequenced by immunoSEQ multiplex PCR; TCRdb stores in-frame clones only, minus some. Among about 1.1 million clones, around 78% were seen once, and the ten largest hold more than 0.45%. The sequenced sample consisted of memory CD4+ T cells from PBMCs. This sample's subset: CD45RA-negative fraction. The origin of the receptors is a young man in good health. Some clones in this sample may be carry-over from other donors' samples.

Remarks on this clone: One junction end disagrees with the germline gene, perhaps due to a read error. The J gene is TRBJ2-7, the V gene TRBV27; 11 positions match TRBD2. There are 14 residues in the CDR3. Per germline, CDR1 MNHEY and CDR2 SMNVEV (reference sequence). Written as DNA, the CDR3 is TGTGCCAGCAGTTCCATACCGGGACTAGCGGACCGATCCTTC. This gives the protein CASSSIPGLADRSF.

This rearrangement joins TRBV5-1 to TRBJ2-2; perhaps TRBD1 as D (6 bases). This CDR3 comprises 16 residues. Germline V gene lookup returns CDR1 SGHRS and CDR2 YFSETQ. Trimming cost V 4 bases and J 3 bases, with 16 bases left between them. CDR3: CASSPRSSGDTGELFF. For the CDR3, the DNA is TGCGCCAGCAGCCCAAGGAGCTCAGGGGACACCGGGGAGCTGTTTTTT.

Only a few counts were recorded for this clone. V is TRBV4-2 and J is TRBJ2-7; the match to TRBD1 covers 7 bases. CDR3 length: 14 amino acids. Germline V gene data show CDR1 as LGHNA and CDR2 as YNFKEQ. J gave up 0 bases and V 5 bases, and 4 bases lay outside the gene matches. CDR3 DNA: TGTGCCAGCAGCGGACAGGAAAACTCCTACGAGCAGTACTTC. It encodes CASSGQENSYEQYF.

V gene TRBV6-5 combines with J gene TRBJ1-5, with D possibly being TRBD1 (6 bases). CDR1 and CDR2 from the germline V gene are MNHEY and SVGAGI. This CDR3 is built from 12 residues. Trimming removed 5 bases at V and 7 bases at J, with 9 bases between. In DNA form, the CDR3 reads TGTGCCAGCAGTGTCAGGGGACAGCCCCAGCATTTT. Translated: CASSVRGQPQHF.

The chain combines TRBV20-1 with TRBJ2-7, with D unresolved. The V gene's germline CDR1 is DFQATT and CDR2 SNEGSKA (reference sequence). The length of the CDR3 is 10 residues. Trimming removed 7 bases at V and 7 bases at J, with 11 bases between. This chain's CDR3 is CSVEWREQYF. Written as DNA, the CDR3 is TGCAGTGTGGAGTGGCGGGAGCAGTACTTC.